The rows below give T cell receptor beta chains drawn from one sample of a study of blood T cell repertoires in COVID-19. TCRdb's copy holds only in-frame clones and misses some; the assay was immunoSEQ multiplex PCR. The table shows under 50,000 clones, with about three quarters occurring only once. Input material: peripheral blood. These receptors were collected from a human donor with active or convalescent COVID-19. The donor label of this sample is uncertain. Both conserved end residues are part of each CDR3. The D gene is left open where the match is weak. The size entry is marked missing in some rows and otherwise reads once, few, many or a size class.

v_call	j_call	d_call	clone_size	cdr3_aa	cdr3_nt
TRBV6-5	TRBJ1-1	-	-	CASKDRVNTEAFF	TGTGCCAGCAAAGACAGAGTGAACACTGAAGCTTTCTTT
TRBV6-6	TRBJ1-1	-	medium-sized	CASSGFGNTEAFF	TGTGCCAGCTCGGGGTTCGGGAACACTGAAGCTTTCTTT
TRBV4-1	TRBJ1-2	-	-	CASSQERTGFGYTF	TGCGCCAGCAGCCAAGAAAGGACGGGATTTGGCTACACCTTC
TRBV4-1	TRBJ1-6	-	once	CASSQGGFNSPLHF	TGCGCCAGCAGCCAAGGAGGGTTTAATTCACCCCTCCACTTT
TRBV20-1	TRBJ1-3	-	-	CSATRGNTIYF	TGCAGTGCTACTAGAGGAAACACCATATATTTT
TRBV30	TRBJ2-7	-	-	CAWSGTGTEQYF	TGTGCCTGGAGTGGTACAGGAACCGAGCAGTACTTC
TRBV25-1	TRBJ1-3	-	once	CASSEGNNAGNTIYF	TGTGCCAGCTCGGAGGGGAATAACGCGGGAAACACCATATATTTT
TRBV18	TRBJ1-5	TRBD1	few	CASSPLRTGGNQPQHF	TGTGCCAGCTCACCACTCCGGACAGGGGGCAATCAGCCCCAGCATTTT
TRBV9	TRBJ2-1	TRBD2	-	CASSAPGLAGANEQFF	TGTGCCAGCAGCGCACCGGGACTAGCGGGAGCCAATGAGCAGTTCTTC
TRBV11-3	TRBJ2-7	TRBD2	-	CASSPGTIYYEQYF	TGTGCCAGCAGCCCGGGGACTATCTACTACGAGCAGTACTTC
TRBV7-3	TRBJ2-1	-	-	CASSHSGTYNEQFF	TGTGCCAGCAGCCACTCAGGGACATACAATGAGCAGTTCTTC
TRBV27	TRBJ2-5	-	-	CASSRRYQETQYF	TGTGCCAGCAGTCGGAGGTACCAAGAGACCCAGTACTTC
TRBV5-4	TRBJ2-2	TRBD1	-	CASSQQGIGGELFF	TGTGCCAGCAGTCAACAGGGGATAGGCGGGGAGCTGTTTTTT
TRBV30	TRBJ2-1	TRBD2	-	CAGTSGDTYPYNEQFF	TGTGCCGGGACTAGCGGGGATACTTATCCCTACAATGAGCAGTTCTTC
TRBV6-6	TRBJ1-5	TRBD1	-	CASIPGGRNQPQHF	TGTGCCAGCATCCCAGGGGGGCGGAATCAGCCCCAGCATTTT
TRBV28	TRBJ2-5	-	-	CASSLTTTQETQYF	TGTGCCAGCAGTCTGACTACCACGCAAGAGACCCAGTACTTC
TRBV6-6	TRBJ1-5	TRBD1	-	CASSYLQGGSNQPQHF	TGTGCCAGTAGTTACCTACAGGGGGGTAGCAATCAGCCCCAGCATTTT
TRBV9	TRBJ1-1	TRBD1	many	CASSSRQGPNTEAFF	TGTGCCAGCAGCTCCCGACAGGGCCCAAACACTGAAGCTTTCTTT
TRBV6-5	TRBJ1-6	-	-	CASSYSGSPLHF	TGTGCCAGCAGTTATTCGGGTTCACCCCTCCACTTT
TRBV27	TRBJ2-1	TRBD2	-	CASSPRTSGSADEQFF	TGTGCCAGCAGTCCAAGGACTAGCGGGAGTGCCGATGAGCAGTTCTTC
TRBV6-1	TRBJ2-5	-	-	CASSELGVGTQETQYF	TGTGCCAGCAGTGAACTGGGTGTGGGGACTCAAGAGACCCAGTACTTC
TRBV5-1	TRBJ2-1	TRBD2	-	CASSLAAGGYNEQFF	TGCGCCAGCAGCTTGGCGGCGGGAGGGTACAATGAGCAGTTCTTC
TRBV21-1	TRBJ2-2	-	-	CASSPPFSGSYTGELFF	TGTGCCAGCAGCCCCCCCTTTAGCGGGAGTTACACCGGGGAGCTGTTTTTT
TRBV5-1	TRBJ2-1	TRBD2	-	CASSSASGNEQFF	TGCGCCAGCAGCTCGGCTAGCGGCAATGAGCAGTTCTTC
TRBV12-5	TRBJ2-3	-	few	CASGFNPGKFTDTQYF	TGTGCTAGTGGTTTTAACCCGGGAAAGTTCACAGATACGCAGTATTTT
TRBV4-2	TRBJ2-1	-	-	CASSQEPSRSYNEQFF	TGTGCCAGCAGCCAAGAGCCTAGCCGCTCCTACAATGAGCAGTTCTTC
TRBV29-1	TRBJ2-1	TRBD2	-	CSVELAEDSLPYNEQFF	TGCAGCGTTGAACTAGCGGAGGACTCCCTTCCCTACAATGAGCAGTTCTTC
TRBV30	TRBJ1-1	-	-	CAWSLGGTEAFF	TGTGCCTGGAGTCTCGGGGGCACTGAAGCTTTCTTT
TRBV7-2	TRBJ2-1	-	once	CASTPPAGVSGEQFF	TGTGCCAGCACCCCCCCGGCTGGAGTATCGGGGGAGCAGTTCTTC
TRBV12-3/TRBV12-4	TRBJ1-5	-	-	CASSFSGNQPQHF	TGTGCCAGCAGTTTCTCTGGCAATCAGCCCCAGCATTTT
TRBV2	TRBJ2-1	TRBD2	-	CASPLSGSDDPEQFF	TGTGCCAGTCCACTGAGCGGGAGCGACGACCCTGAGCAGTTCTTC
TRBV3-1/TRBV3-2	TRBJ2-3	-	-	CASSQGDTGNVTDTQYF	TGTGCCAGCAGCCAAGGGGATACAGGGAATGTCACAGATACGCAGTATTTT
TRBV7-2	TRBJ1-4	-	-	CASSLSGGRHEKLFF	TGTGCCAGCAGCTTATCAGGAGGGCGCCATGAAAAACTGTTTTTT
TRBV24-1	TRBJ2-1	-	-	CATSDPGQNYNEQFF	TGTGCCACCAGTGACCCCGGACAGAACTACAATGAGCAGTTCTTC
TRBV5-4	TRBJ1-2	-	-	CASSLGSGVNYGYTF	TGTGCCAGCAGCTTGGGATCAGGGGTCAACTATGGCTACACCTTC
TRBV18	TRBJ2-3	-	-	CASFNTDTQYF	TGTGCCAGCTTTAACACAGATACGCAGTATTTT
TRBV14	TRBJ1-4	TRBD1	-	CASSRLSGQADEKLFF	TGTGCCAGCAGCCGGCTCAGTGGACAGGCGGATGAAAAACTGTTTTTT
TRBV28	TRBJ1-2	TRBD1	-	CASSLTGIYGYTF	TGTGCCAGCAGCCTGACAGGGATCTATGGCTACACCTTC
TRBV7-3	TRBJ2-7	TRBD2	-	CASSPSGGDEQYF	TGTGCCAGCAGCCCCTCGGGGGGAGACGAGCAGTACTTC
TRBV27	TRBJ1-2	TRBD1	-	CASSFWDRLHAGGYTF	TGTGCCAGCAGTTTCTGGGACAGGCTCCACGCGGGGGGCTACACCTTC
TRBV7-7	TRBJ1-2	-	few	CASRSRNQGYGYTF	TGTGCTAGCAGATCCCGGAATCAGGGCTATGGCTACACCTTC
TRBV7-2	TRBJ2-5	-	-	CASSSQGTQYF	TGTGCCAGCAGCTCACAGGGGACCCAGTACTTC
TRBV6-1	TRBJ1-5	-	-	CASSEGTYSNQPQHF	TGTGCCAGCAGTGAAGGGACATATAGCAATCAGCCCCAGCATTTT
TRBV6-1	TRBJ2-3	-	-	CASSEARILDTQYF	TGTGCCAGCAGTGAAGCGCGAATTTTAGATACGCAGTATTTT
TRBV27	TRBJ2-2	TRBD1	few	CASSFGQGASFTGELFF	TGTGCCAGCAGTTTCGGACAGGGGGCGTCTTTCACCGGGGAGCTGTTTTTT
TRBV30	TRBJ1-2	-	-	CAWSSANYGYTF	TGTGCCTGGAGTTCAGCTAACTATGGCTACACCTTC